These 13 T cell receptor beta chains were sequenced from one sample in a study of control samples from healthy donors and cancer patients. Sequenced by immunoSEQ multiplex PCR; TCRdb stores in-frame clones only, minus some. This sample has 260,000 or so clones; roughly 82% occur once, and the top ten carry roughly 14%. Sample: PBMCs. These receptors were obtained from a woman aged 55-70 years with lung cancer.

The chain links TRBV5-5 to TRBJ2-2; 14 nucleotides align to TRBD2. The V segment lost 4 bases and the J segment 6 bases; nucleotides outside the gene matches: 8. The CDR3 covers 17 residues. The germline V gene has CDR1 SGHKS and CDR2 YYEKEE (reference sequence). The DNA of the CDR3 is TGTGCCAGCAGCCCTGGGACTAGCGGGAGTATTGCCGGGGAGCTGTTTTTT. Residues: CASSPGTSGSIAGELFF.

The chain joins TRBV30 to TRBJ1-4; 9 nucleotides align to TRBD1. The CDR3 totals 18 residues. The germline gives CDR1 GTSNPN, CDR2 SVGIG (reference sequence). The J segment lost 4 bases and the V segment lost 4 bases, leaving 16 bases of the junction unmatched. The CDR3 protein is CAWTPPRGTGIHNEKLFF. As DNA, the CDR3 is TGTGCCTGGACCCCTCCCCGGGGGACAGGGATTCATAATGAAAAACTGTTTTTT.

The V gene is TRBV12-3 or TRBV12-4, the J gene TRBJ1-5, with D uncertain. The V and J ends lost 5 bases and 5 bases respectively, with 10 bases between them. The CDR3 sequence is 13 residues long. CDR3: CASSPGVYQPQHF. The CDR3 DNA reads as TGTGCCAGCAGTCCCGGAGTGTATCAGCCCCAGCATTTT.

CDR3 in DNA: TGCGCCAGCAGCCAGGTCCCCTATAATTCACCCCTCCACTTT. It specifies CASSQVPYNSPLHF. The V and J genes are TRBV4-1 and TRBJ1-6; no firm D call. Per germline, CDR1 MGHRA and CDR2 YSYEKL. The CDR3 runs to 14 residues. V was cut by 3 bases and J by 2 bases, with 5 bases left in between.

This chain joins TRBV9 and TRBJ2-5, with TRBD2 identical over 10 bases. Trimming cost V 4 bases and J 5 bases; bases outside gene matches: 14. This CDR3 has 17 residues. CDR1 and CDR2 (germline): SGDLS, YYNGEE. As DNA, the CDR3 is TGTGCCAGCAGCCCTCCATGGGCTAGCGGGAGCGGTGAGACCCAGTACTTC. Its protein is CASSPPWASGSGETQYF.

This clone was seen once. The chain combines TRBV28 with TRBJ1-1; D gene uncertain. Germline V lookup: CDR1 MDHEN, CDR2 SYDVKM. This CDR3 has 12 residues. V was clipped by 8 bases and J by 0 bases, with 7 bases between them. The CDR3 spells CASAPVNTEAFF. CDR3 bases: TGTGCCAGCGCTCCAGTGAACACTGAAGCTTTCTTT.

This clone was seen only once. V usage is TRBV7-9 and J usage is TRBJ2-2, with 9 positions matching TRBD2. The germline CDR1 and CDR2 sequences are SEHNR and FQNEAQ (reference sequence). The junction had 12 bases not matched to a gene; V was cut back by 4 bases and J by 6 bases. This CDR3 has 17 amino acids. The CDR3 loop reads CASSSVSGLAVPGELFF. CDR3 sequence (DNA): TGTGCCAGCAGCTCTGTTTCGGGACTAGCAGTCCCCGGGGAGCTGTTTTTT.

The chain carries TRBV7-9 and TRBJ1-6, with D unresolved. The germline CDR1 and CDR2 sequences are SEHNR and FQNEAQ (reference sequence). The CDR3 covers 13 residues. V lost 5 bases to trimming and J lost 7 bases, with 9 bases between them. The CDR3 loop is CASSPDWNSPLHF. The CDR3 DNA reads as TGTGCCAGCAGCCCGGACTGGAATTCACCCCTCCACTTT.

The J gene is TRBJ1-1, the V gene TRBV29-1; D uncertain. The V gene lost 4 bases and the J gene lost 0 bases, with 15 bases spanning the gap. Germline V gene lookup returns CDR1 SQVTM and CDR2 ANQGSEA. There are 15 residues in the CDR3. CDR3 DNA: TGCAGCGTTGGGCCGGGCTGGGCCATGAACACTGAAGCTTTCTTT. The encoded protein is CSVGPGWAMNTEAFF.

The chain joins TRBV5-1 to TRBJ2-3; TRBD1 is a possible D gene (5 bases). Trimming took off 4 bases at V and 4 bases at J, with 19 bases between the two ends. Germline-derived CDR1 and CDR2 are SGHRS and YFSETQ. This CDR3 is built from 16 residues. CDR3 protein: CASSPRQSQAADTQYF. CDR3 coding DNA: TGCGCCAGCAGCCCCCGACAGTCCCAGGCGGCAGATACGCAGTATTTT.

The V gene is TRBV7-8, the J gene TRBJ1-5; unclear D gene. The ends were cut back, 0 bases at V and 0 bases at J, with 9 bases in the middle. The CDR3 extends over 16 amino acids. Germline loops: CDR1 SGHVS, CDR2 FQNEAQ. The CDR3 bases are TGTGCCAGCAGCTTAGCGGATCTGTATAGCAATCAGCCCCAGCATTTT. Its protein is CASSLADLYSNQPQHF. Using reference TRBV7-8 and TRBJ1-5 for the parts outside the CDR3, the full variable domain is GAGVSQSPRYKVAKRGQDVALRCDPISGHVSLFWYQQALGQGPEFLTYFQNEAQLDKSGLPSDRFFAERPEGSVSTLKIQRTQQEDSAVYLCASSLADLYSNQPQHFGDGTRLSIL.

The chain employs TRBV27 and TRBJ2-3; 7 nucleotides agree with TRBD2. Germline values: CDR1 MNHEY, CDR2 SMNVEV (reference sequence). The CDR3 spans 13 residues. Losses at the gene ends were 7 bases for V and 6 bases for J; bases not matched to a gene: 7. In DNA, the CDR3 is TGTGCCAGCATGGGGGGGATGGGGGATACGCAGTATTTT. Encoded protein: CASMGGMGDTQYF.

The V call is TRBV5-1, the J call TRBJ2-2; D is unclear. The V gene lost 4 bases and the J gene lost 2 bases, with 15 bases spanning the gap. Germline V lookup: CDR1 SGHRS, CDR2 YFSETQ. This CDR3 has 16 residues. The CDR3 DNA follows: TGCGCCAGCAGCCCGAACTCTGGAACCAACACCGGGGAGCTGTTTTTT. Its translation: CASSPNSGTNTGELFF.